A selection of T cell receptor beta chains follows, all from one sample in a study of T-cell memory formation after mild COVID-19. TCRdb re-called the 5' RACE reads with MiXCR, one entry per CDR3 protein. The sample lists around 500,000 distinct CDR3 sequences, about 20% occurring once. The sample comprised PBMCs or a T cell subset sorted from them (not recorded which). Receptors were obtained from an adult woman who had mild COVID-19 (a few samples of this study predate the infection). Cell type and time point are not known. Both conserved end residues are trimmed from each CDR3. A D gene is named only where the DNA matches it firmly. Clone size is not always given. Where it is, it says once, few, many or a class for expanded clones.

D gene: TRBD2; clone size: NA; V gene: TRBV12-3/TRBV12-4; CDR3 protein: ASRKTSGGYEQF
D gene: TRBD1; clone size: NA; V gene: TRBV7-9; CDR3 protein: ASSPQGQLNYEQY
D gene: TRBD2; clone size: NA; V gene: TRBV7-9; CDR3 protein: ASSSTLEIGGSSYEQY
D gene: TRBD1; clone size: few; V gene: TRBV7-2; CDR3 protein: ASSLAQGSNSYEQY
D gene: TRBD2; clone size: once; V gene: TRBV24-1; CDR3 protein: ATSLEAGADTEQF
D gene: TRBD2; clone size: NA; V gene: TRBV20-1; CDR3 protein: SARPTSGGYEQY
D gene: TRBD1; clone size: NA; V gene: TRBV6-5; CDR3 protein: ASTTGPGSYEQY
D gene: NA; clone size: NA; V gene: TRBV12-3/TRBV12-4; CDR3 protein: ASSIRGQSETQY
D gene: NA; clone size: many; V gene: TRBV24-1; CDR3 protein: ATSDFLETPFTEAF
D gene: TRBD2; clone size: NA; V gene: TRBV29-1; CDR3 protein: SSRLADYNEQF
D gene: NA; clone size: few; V gene: TRBV6-2/TRBV6-3; CDR3 protein: ASKGSTKNIQY
D gene: TRBD1; clone size: few; V gene: TRBV12-3/TRBV12-4; CDR3 protein: ASSFTGGGYEQY
D gene: NA; clone size: few; V gene: TRBV5-1; CDR3 protein: ASSRYEAGEQY
D gene: TRBD1; clone size: NA; V gene: TRBV4-2; CDR3 protein: ASSQRTGGVGTDTQY
D gene: TRBD2; clone size: NA; V gene: TRBV4-2; CDR3 protein: ASSNGTSWVFNEQF
D gene: NA; clone size: NA; V gene: TRBV7-8; CDR3 protein: ASSLTWTVNSNQPQH
D gene: NA; clone size: NA; V gene: TRBV3-1; CDR3 protein: ASSQEVLRRRETQY
D gene: TRBD1; clone size: NA; V gene: TRBV10-3; CDR3 protein: AIRTRDSYEQY
D gene: NA; clone size: NA; V gene: TRBV4-2; CDR3 protein: ASSQDIEEETQY
D gene: NA; clone size: few; V gene: TRBV6-1; CDR3 protein: ASSLGGKDTEAF
D gene: NA; clone size: NA; V gene: TRBV7-9; CDR3 protein: ASSRGGDPGEQY
D gene: NA; clone size: NA; V gene: TRBV30; CDR3 protein: AWDWPNYNEQF
D gene: NA; clone size: NA; V gene: TRBV29-1; CDR3 protein: SARGVFPGNTGELF
D gene: NA; clone size: NA; V gene: TRBV12-3/TRBV12-4; CDR3 protein: ASSLGEGPQH
D gene: TRBD2; clone size: many; V gene: TRBV6-5; CDR3 protein: ASVPSGGTTDTQY
D gene: NA; clone size: many; V gene: TRBV7-6; CDR3 protein: ASSPGGGRNEQF
D gene: TRBD1; clone size: few; V gene: TRBV7-2; CDR3 protein: ASSSPYRGPHGELF
D gene: NA; clone size: few; V gene: TRBV5-1; CDR3 protein: ASRRAGQETQY
D gene: NA; clone size: NA; V gene: TRBV5-1; CDR3 protein: ASSLGRGTSSYEQY
D gene: NA; clone size: few; V gene: TRBV11-2; CDR3 protein: ASSITGTKIVGQY
D gene: NA; clone size: few; V gene: TRBV27; CDR3 protein: ASSPLAGDSNQPQH
D gene: TRBD2; clone size: few; V gene: TRBV18; CDR3 protein: ASSPETSVDEQF
D gene: TRBD2; clone size: NA; V gene: TRBV6-2/TRBV6-3; CDR3 protein: ASSYASGGYNEQF
D gene: NA; clone size: few; V gene: TRBV4-1; CDR3 protein: ASSRTGSAGNSPLH
D gene: TRBD2; clone size: NA; V gene: TRBV5-4; CDR3 protein: ASSRGTSGGLNTGELF
D gene: NA; clone size: few; V gene: TRBV6-5; CDR3 protein: ASSYSSGVISNEQF
D gene: TRBD2; clone size: NA; V gene: TRBV7-9; CDR3 protein: ASSFPTSVPF
D gene: NA; clone size: NA; V gene: TRBV6-2/TRBV6-3; CDR3 protein: ASRKGSNQPQH
D gene: TRBD2; clone size: NA; V gene: TRBV24-1; CDR3 protein: ATSELTSGSYNEQF
D gene: NA; clone size: few; V gene: TRBV4-3; CDR3 protein: ASSTGGRKVDTQY
D gene: NA; clone size: few; V gene: TRBV12-3/TRBV12-4; CDR3 protein: ASSLNRAAAEAF
D gene: TRBD1; clone size: few; V gene: TRBV5-1; CDR3 protein: ASRDPGTGSHNEQF
D gene: NA; clone size: NA; V gene: TRBV19; CDR3 protein: ASSTLGQEGNEQF
D gene: NA; clone size: few; V gene: TRBV5-1; CDR3 protein: ASSLGVRSYEQY